The clone carrying this T cell receptor (beta chain) was recorded at least ten times. Antigen specificity is unknown. This sample was included in a study of T cells after yellow fever vaccination. It was through 5'RACE template switching that TCR cDNA was made, with a universal primer site and UMIs added. TCRdb analysed the 5' RACE reads with MiXCR anew, one entry per CDR3 protein. The sample includes some 320,000 distinct CDR3 sequences, roughly 8.7% of them seen just once. Overall study results and limits: Reappearance after the booster was observed for most primary-vaccination clones (roughly 97% CD4, less than 90% CD8). Repertoires obtained by FACS sorting could include abundant clonotypes that entered as contaminants from the bulk population.

This CDR3 comprises 17 residues. Germline CDR1 is MGHRA and CDR2 is YSYEKL. V lost 5 bases and J 5 bases, leaving 24 bases between the germline ends. The TCR was taken from a man between 18 and 29 years old who received the YFV17D yellow fever vaccine. The sample was PBMCs, taken on the day of the first yellow fever vaccination. The chain joins TRBV4-1 to TRBJ2-5; maybe TRBD1 (7 bases). The CDR3: CASSESLVGGGQETQYF. The CDR3, as DNA: TGCGCCAGCAGCGAATCCTTGGTTGGAGGGGGACAGGAGACCCAGTACTTC.